The 29 T cell receptor beta chains reported below all come from one sample, sequenced in a study of glioma-infiltrating T cells. The iRepertoire nested amplicon-rescue multiplex PCR amplified TCR alpha and beta CDR3s from RNA. TCRdb called the multiplex PCR reads again in MiXCR, with one record for every CDR3 protein. The sample has some 190,000 distinct CDR3 sequences; roughly 32% are singletons. The sample was glioma tissue, nonneoplastic brain tissue, or PBMCs (not recorded which). Source of these receptors: a human donor with low-grade glioma or glioblastoma, undergoing nonglioma brain surgery, or in good health (not recorded which).

Notes on this clonotype: At one boundary the junction diverges from the germline segment, which might be a read error. The gene calls are TRBV27 and TRBJ1-2; D is unresolved. The CDR3 has 14 residues. CDR1 MNHEY and CDR2 SMNVEV come from the germline V gene (reference sequence). In nucleotides, the CDR3 is TGTGCCAGTCGAAGGAGGGCGCAGATCTATGGCTACAACTTC. Its translation is CASRRRAQIYGYNF.

This clonotype was seen a few times. The V call is TRBV5-1, the J call TRBJ2-7; 7 bases are a match to TRBD1. J gave up 7 bases and V 3 bases, and 1 base lay outside the gene matches. The germline gives CDR1 SGHRS, CDR2 YFSETQ. This CDR3 spans 11 amino acids. The CDR3 coding sequence is TGCGCCAGCAGCTCGACAGGGGAGCAGTACTTC. Its protein is CASSSTGEQYF.

With respect to this clonotype: A single base separates this from a much larger clone, so it may be a read error. The V and J genes are TRBV14 and TRBJ2-7; tentative D call: TRBD2 (5 bases). The germline V gene encodes CDR1 SGHDN and CDR2 FVKESK. The CDR3 contains 14 residues. The CDR3 bases are TGTGCCAGCAGGCAAGGGCGTACCCGGGGCGAGCAGTACTTC. Protein: CASRQGRTRGEQYF.

This clonotype was counted many times. This CDR3 is CASSQHTGTGGYEQYF. DNA of the CDR3: TGCGCCAGCAGCCAACACACCGGGACAGGGGGCTACGAGCAGTACTTC. The chain links TRBV4-3 to TRBJ2-7; 11 bases align to TRBD1. Per germline, CDR1 LGHNA and CDR2 YSLEER. This CDR3 is built from 16 residues. The V segment lost 2 bases and the J segment 3 bases; nucleotides outside the gene matches: 6.

With respect to this clonotype: Just one base apart from a much larger clone, this may be a read error. As the CDR3 is not closed by the conserved phenylalanine or tryptophan, this likely results from a read error. V gene TRBV7-2 combines with J gene TRBJ2-7; 10 bases agree with TRBD2. V lost 5 bases to trimming and J lost 4 bases; unmatched junction nucleotides: 8. Germline values: CDR1 SGHTA, CDR2 FQGNSA. The CDR3 is 15 residues long. The CDR3 here is CASSDQAGGPYEQYL. CDR3 DNA sequence: TGTGCCAGCAGCGACCAAGCGGGAGGGCCTTACGAGCAGTACCTC.

This clonotype has at least ten counts. This chain links TRBV6-6 with TRBJ2-5, with TRBD2 matching 11 bases. Looked up from germline, CDR1 is MNHNY and CDR2 is SVGAGI (reference sequence). The CDR3 consists of 14 residues. V dropped 2 bases and J dropped 5; count of bases not matched to a gene: 1. CDR3 protein: CASSYGTSGETQYF. CDR3 DNA sequence: TGTGCCAGCAGTTACGGGACTAGCGGCGAGACCCAGTACTTC.

This clonotype appeared many times. The V gene is TRBV4-1, the J gene TRBJ2-5; no clear D gene. V was shortened by 1 base and J by 6 bases, with 12 bases between the two germline ends. The CDR3 has 14 residues. Per germline, CDR1 MGHRA and CDR2 YSYEKL. The CDR3 here is CASSQGGSVKTQYF. CDR3 DNA sequence: TGCGCCAGCAGCCAAGGAGGTAGTGTCAAGACCCAGTACTTC.

As for this clonotype: A much bigger clone sits one base away, suggesting this may be a read error. The chain carries TRBV12-3 or TRBV12-4 and TRBJ1-1; possible D gene TRBD1, 5 bases. V lost 9 bases to trimming and J lost 3 bases, with 8 bases between them. The CDR3 length is 11 residues. CDR3 loop: CARAGYTEAFF. In nucleotides, the CDR3 is TGTGCCAGGGCAGGGTACACTGAAGCTTTCTTT.

This clonotype was counted between two and nine times. The chain is built from TRBV12-3 or TRBV12-4 and TRBJ1-5; D remains ambiguous. The CDR3 has 13 residues. The V and J ends lost 6 bases and 2 bases respectively, with 8 bases between them. Here the CDR3 reads CASSRAGNQPQHF. The CDR3 coding sequence is TGTGCCAGCAGCCGGGCCGGCAATCAGCCCCAGCATTTT.

The V and J genes are TRBV7-6 and TRBJ2-1, with D perhaps TRBD2 (5 bases). Germline assignment: CDR1 SGHVS and CDR2 FNYEAQ. Trimming stripped 5 bases from V and 5 bases from J, with 19 bases between. The CDR3 covers 16 residues. CDR3 nucleotide sequence: TGTGCCAGCAGCCCCCGAGCGCTAGAGGGTCACAATGAGCAGTTCTTC. Translation: CASSPRALEGHNEQFF.

This clonotype showed up many times. V gene TRBV7-9 combines with J gene TRBJ2-6; D gene ambiguous. V shed 8 bases and J shed 2 bases, with 4 bases lying between them. Germline CDR1 SEHNR, CDR2 FQNEAQ (reference sequence). The CDR3 runs to 12 residues. The CDR3, as DNA: TGTGCCAGCGTAGCTGGGGCCAACGTCCTGACTTTC. This codes for CASVAGANVLTF. Full variable domain (missing parts from reference TRBV7-9 and TRBJ2-6): DTGVSQNPRHKITKRGQNVTFRCDPISEHNRLYWYRQTLGQGPEFLTYFQNEAQLEKSRLLSDRFSAERPKGSFSTLEIQRTEQGDSAMYLCASVAGANVLTFGAGSRLTVL.

This clonotype was seen at least ten times. The chain employs TRBV7-9 and TRBJ2-2; unclear D gene. The ends were cut back, 3 bases at V and 1 base at J, with 3 bases in the middle. Germline CDR1 SEHNR, CDR2 FQNEAQ (reference sequence). This CDR3 has 13 residues. The CDR3 DNA reads as TGTGCCAGCAGCTTCGGGAACACCGGGGAGCTGTTTTTT. It specifies CASSFGNTGELFF.

This clonotype appeared a few times. The chain carries TRBV9 and TRBJ2-3; 9 positions match TRBD1. The CDR3 has 15 amino acids. Trimming cost V 3 bases and J 0 bases; bases outside gene matches: 2. The germline gives CDR1 SGDLS, CDR2 YYNGEE. This CDR3 is CASSGTGASTDTQYF. The CDR3 coding sequence is TGTGCCAGCAGCGGGACAGGGGCTAGCACAGATACGCAGTATTTT.

This clonotype came up many times. The chain employs TRBV7-6 and TRBJ1-1; D not resolved. The CDR3 has 13 amino acids. The V gene lost 5 bases and the J gene lost 5 bases, with 12 bases spanning the gap. Germline V gene lookup returns CDR1 SGHVS and CDR2 FNYEAQ. The CDR3 loop is CASSPTAVTEAFF. The CDR3 DNA follows: TGTGCCAGCAGCCCCACTGCGGTTACTGAAGCTTTCTTT.

This clonotype was seen at least ten times. V is TRBV6-1 and J is TRBJ1-1; possibly TRBD1 for D (6 bases). From germline, CDR1 is MNHNS and CDR2 SASEGT. The CDR3 contains 14 residues. V was shortened by 8 bases and J by 7 bases, with 20 bases between the two germline ends. In nucleotides, the CDR3 is TGTGCCAGCGGCGGCAGGGGCTCTTTACTTGAAGCTTTCTTT. This sequence encodes CASGGRGSLLEAFF.

For this clonotype: The conserved phenylalanine or tryptophan normally closing the CDR3 is absent here, so this likely arose from a read error. The chain combines TRBV27 with TRBJ2-7; 7 bases are a match to TRBD2. V lost 4 bases to trimming and J lost 1 base; unmatched junction nucleotides: 7. Looked up from germline, CDR1 is MNHEY and CDR2 is SMNVEV (reference sequence). The CDR3 runs to 15 residues. The CDR3 DNA sequence: TGTGCCAGCAGTTCCTCTAGCGGATTTTCCTACGAGCAGTACTCC. Its translation is CASSSSSGFSYEQYS.

This clonotype was seen ten or more times. This chain links TRBV18 with TRBJ2-1, with TRBD2 matching 10 bases. Germline V gene sequence: CDR1 KGHSH, CDR2 LQKENI. Losses at the gene ends were 1 base for V and 7 bases for J; bases not matched to a gene: 10. The CDR3 extends over 17 amino acids. CDR3 sequence: CASSPLRSGRAGNEQFF. CDR3 nucleotides: TGTGCCAGCTCACCACTCAGGAGCGGGAGGGCCGGGAATGAGCAGTTCTTC.

This clonotype was detected only a few times. This rearrangement joins TRBV19 to TRBJ2-5, with TRBD1 identical over 8 bases. Germline CDR1 is LNHDA and CDR2 is SQIVND (reference sequence). Trimming cost V 3 bases and J 4 bases; bases outside gene matches: 4. The CDR3 extends over 14 amino acids. The CDR3 reads CASSILDRVETQYF. The CDR3 DNA reads as TGTGCCAGTAGTATCTTGGACAGGGTAGAGACCCAGTACTTC.

In this sample, this clonotype turned up many times. This sequence joins TRBV11-2 and TRBJ2-3; no clear D. Germline V gene data show CDR1 as SGHAT and CDR2 as FQNNGV. V lost 3 bases and J 2 bases, leaving 12 bases between the germline ends. The CDR3 runs to 15 residues. The DNA of the CDR3 is TGTGCCAGCAGCTTTCGCTTAGCTTCCACAGATACGCAGTATTTT. This translates into CASSFRLASTDTQYF.

This clonotype was seen at least ten times. The rearrangement links TRBV12-5 to TRBJ2-3; D not resolved. The CDR3 runs 13 residues. The ends were cut back, 3 bases at V and 0 bases at J, with 4 bases in the middle. Germline V gene data show CDR1 as LGHNT and CDR2 as FRNRAP. The CDR3 DNA sequence: TGTGCTAGTGGTTTTAGCAGCACAGATACGCAGTATTTT. The encoded protein is CASGFSSTDTQYF.

This clonotype has at least ten counts. The chain is built from TRBV4-1 and TRBJ2-7; 9 bases are a match to TRBD1. CDR3 length equals 15 residues. The trim removed 4 bases at V and 0 bases at J, leaving 4 bases unmatched. In germline, CDR1 is MGHRA, CDR2 YSYEKL. In DNA form, the CDR3 reads TGCGCCAGCAGCCCGGACAGGGGAGTCTCCTACGAGCAGTACTTC. It codes for CASSPDRGVSYEQYF.

This clonotype was detected ten times or more. The chain couples TRBV27 to TRBJ1-4; D is uncertain. V was cut by 0 bases and J by 6 bases, with 11 bases left in between. The germline V gene has CDR1 MNHEY and CDR2 SMNVEV (reference sequence). CDR3 size: 15 residues. The chain's CDR3 is CASSLSWGGYEKLFF. CDR3 bases: TGTGCCAGCAGTTTATCGTGGGGAGGGTATGAAAAACTGTTTTTT.

As to this clonotype: It may be a read error: a sequence one base away is much more abundant. The chain uses TRBV7-2 and TRBJ2-3; no reliable D call. Germline-derived CDR1 and CDR2 are SGHTA and FQGNSA. The CDR3 extends over 15 amino acids. V shed 2 bases and J shed 0 bases, with 9 bases lying between them. CDR3 sequence: CASSLQSASTDTQYF. In DNA, the CDR3 is TGTGCCAGCAGCTTACAATCGGCTAGCACAGATACGCAGTATTTT.

This clonotype turned up a few times. V gene TRBV12-3 or TRBV12-4 combines with J gene TRBJ2-1; D is possibly TRBD1 or TRBD2 (5 bases each). Trimming took 7 bases from V and 8 from J, leaving 18 bases between them. The CDR3 runs to 14 residues. CDR3 region: CASTRDGGAYEQFF. CDR3 DNA sequence: TGTGCCAGCACCAGGGACGGTGGCGCCTATGAGCAGTTCTTC.

This clonotype has at least ten counts. The rearrangement joins TRBV4-1 to TRBJ1-3; D perhaps matches TRBD1 (5 bases). CDR1 MGHRA and CDR2 YSYEKL come from the germline V gene. The CDR3 is 14 residues long. V gave up 0 bases and J gave up 2 bases, with 5 bases separating them. Written as DNA, the CDR3 is TGCGCCAGCAGCCAAGAGGGGCCTGGAAACACCATATATTTT. Amino acids: CASSQEGPGNTIYF.

This clonotype was picked up many times. CDR3 in DNA: TGCAGTGCTAGAGATGGAGGACTAGCGGGAGGGACGACCTACGAGCAGTACTTC. Protein: CSARDGGLAGGTTYEQYF. The chain is built from TRBV20-1 and TRBJ2-7; 15 nucleotides agree with TRBD2. The V gene's germline CDR1 is DFQATT and CDR2 SNEGSKA (reference sequence). The V and J ends lost 0 bases and 2 bases, in that order; junction bases with no gene match: 8. There are 18 residues in the CDR3.

This clonotype was detected ten times or more. The chain couples TRBV6-1 to TRBJ2-1; TRBD2 is a possible D gene (6 bases). The germline gives CDR1 MNHNS, CDR2 SASEGT. The V end was cut by 5 bases, the J end by 7 bases, with 18 bases between. The CDR3 is 15 residues long. CDR3 sequence reads: CASSYMSGGDNEQFF. The CDR3 bases are TGTGCCAGCAGTTATATGAGCGGAGGGGATAATGAGCAGTTCTTC.

Turning to this clonotype: A much more abundant neighbour one base away suggests this may be a read error. The rearrangement uses TRBV3-1 and TRBJ2-1, with 8 bases fitting TRBD1. The CDR3 spans 13 residues. Germline V lookup: CDR1 LGHDT, CDR2 YNNKEL (reference sequence). CDR3 protein: CASSLGQGGEQSF. The CDR3 bases are TGTGCCAGCAGCCTCGGACAGGGCGGGGAGCAGTCCTTC.

This clonotype showed up many times. The rearrangement joins TRBV29-1 to TRBJ1-1; no firm D call. The germline CDR1 and CDR2 sequences are SQVTM and ANQGSEA. The CDR3 is 10 amino acids. Trimming removed 4 bases at V and 4 bases at J, with 4 bases between. The CDR3 loop is CSVGVTEAFF. In DNA, the CDR3 is TGCAGCGTTGGGGTCACTGAAGCTTTCTTT.